This passage covers 12 T cell receptor beta chains from one sample sequenced in a study of persistence of HIV-infected CD4 T cells. Cells were stimulated with overlapping HIV-1 Gag 15-mer peptides. CD40L-negative CD69-negative CD45RO-high memory CD4+ T cells were sorted as populations depleted of antigen-responding cells. Their antigens are not known. The immunoSEQ assay was version 4, run in survey mode. Produced via immunoSEQ multiplex PCR; TCRdb's table is partial and in-frame only. The sample consists of 64,000 or so clones, about 77% of them appearing once. Sequences were derived from CD4+ T cells sorted from PBMCs after roughly 19-hour stimulation, sampled from a patient who received antiretroviral therapy. Source of these receptors: an adult man with HIV who was CMV-seropositive.

This clone was counted only a few times. V is TRBV3-1 (or the pseudogene TRBV3-2) and J is TRBJ1-6; perhaps TRBD1 as D (6 bases). This CDR3 is built from 15 residues. CDR1 is LGHDT and CDR2 is YNNKEL in the germline V gene (reference sequence). V lost 4 bases, J lost 10 bases, and 17 bases lay in between. CDR3 protein: CASSPAPRGRSPLHF. CDR3 DNA: TGTGCCAGCAGCCCGGCCCCCAGGGGAAGATCACCCCTCCACTTT.

V is TRBV6-5 and J is TRBJ1-2, with 10 bases identical to TRBD1. The length of the CDR3 is 15 residues. V lost 5 bases to trimming and J lost 8 bases; unmatched junction nucleotides: 11. Germline values: CDR1 MNHEY, CDR2 SVGAGI. CDR3 amino acids: CASSNLGQGKKGYTF. DNA for the CDR3: TGTGCCAGCAGTAACCTGGGACAGGGGAAGAAAGGCTACACCTTC.

The V gene is TRBV5-1, the J gene TRBJ2-3, with D possibly matching TRBD2 (7 bases). V was trimmed by 5 bases and J by 2 bases, leaving 12 bases between them. Germline CDR1 reads SGHRS; CDR2 reads YFSETQ. The CDR3 is 14 amino acids. The DNA for the CDR3 is TGCGCCAGCAGTGACGGGGGGCACACAGATACGCAGTATTTT. Translating gives CASSDGGHTDTQYF.

This chain joins TRBV7-2 and TRBJ2-3; weak D call: TRBD1 (5 bases). Germline V CDR1 and CDR2: SGHTA, FQGNSA. V dropped 0 bases and J dropped 0 bases, with 16 bases sitting between them. The CDR3 totals 18 residues. This CDR3 is CASSLALSGQTSTDTQYF. In DNA, the CDR3 is TGTGCCAGCAGCTTAGCGCTGTCAGGGCAGACTAGCACAGATACGCAGTATTTT.

The V call is TRBV11-2, the J call TRBJ2-2; 12 bases line up with TRBD2. Trimming cost V 4 bases and J 5 bases; bases outside gene matches: 11. CDR1 is SGHAT, CDR2 FQNNGV, per germline. CDR3 length: 18 residues. The CDR3 DNA is TGTGCCAGCAGCTCCTCGACTAGCGGGGGAGCTGGGACCGGGGAGCTGTTTTTT. This sequence encodes CASSSSTSGGAGTGELFF.

The rearrangement links TRBV6-5 to TRBJ1-2, with a weak D call TRBD1 (6 bases). V dropped 2 bases and J dropped 6 bases, with 10 bases sitting between them. In germline, CDR1 is MNHEY, CDR2 SVGAGI. The CDR3 length is 13 residues. Written as DNA, the CDR3 is TGTGCCAGCAGTTACGAGGGGGGGGATGGCTACACCTTC. Protein: CASSYEGGDGYTF.

The chain carries TRBV27 and TRBJ1-1; D is perhaps TRBD1 (6 bases). V was clipped by 7 bases and J by 3 bases, with 18 bases between them. This CDR3 has 15 amino acids. Per germline, CDR1 MNHEY and CDR2 SMNVEV (reference sequence). The CDR3 here is CASIFSGETDTEAFF. CDR3 sequence (DNA): TGTGCCAGCATCTTTTCAGGGGAAACGGACACTGAAGCTTTCTTT.

This clone was observed a handful of times. The rearrangement links TRBV20-1 to TRBJ1-6, with D possibly TRBD1 on 6 matching bases. The germline gives CDR1 DFQATT, CDR2 SNEGSKA (reference sequence). The CDR3 runs 10 residues. The CDR3, as DNA: TGCAGCGCCACCGACAGGCATGACCACTTT. Residues: CSATDRHDHF.

This rearrangement joins TRBV3-1 (or the pseudogene TRBV3-2) to TRBJ1-4; 9 positions agree with TRBD1. Germline V gene sequence: CDR1 LGHDT, CDR2 YNNKEL (reference sequence). The J segment lost 2 bases and the V segment lost 5 bases, leaving 6 bases of the junction unmatched. CDR3 length: 16 residues. CDR3 protein: CASSGTGLATNEKLFF. CDR3 nucleotide sequence: TGTGCCAGCAGCGGGACAGGGTTGGCCACTAATGAAAAACTGTTTTTT.

J is TRBJ1-6 and V is TRBV5-8; 8 bases are a match to TRBD1. The CDR3 contains 13 residues. V shed 6 bases, J shed 10 bases, and the junction held 6 bases outside the gene matches. Germline assignment: CDR1 SGHTS and CDR2 YDEGEE. CDR3 residues: CASTQDRDSPLHF. Here the CDR3 DNA reads TGTGCCAGCACCCAGGACAGGGACTCACCCCTCCACTTT.

The chain's CDR3 is CASNRDRDAETQYF. CDR3 coding DNA: TGTGCCAGTAACCGGGACAGGGATGCCGAGACCCAGTACTTC. V and J are TRBV6-5 and TRBJ2-5, with 9 nucleotides matching TRBD1. Trimming at V came to 9 bases and at J to 5 bases, leaving 10 bases not matched to a gene. CDR1 and CDR2 (germline): MNHEY, SVGAGI. This CDR3 comprises 14 residues.

This clone was observed a few times. This sequence joins TRBV9 and TRBJ1-6; D might be TRBD1 (6 bases). From germline, CDR1 is SGDLS and CDR2 YYNGEE. V shed 6 bases and J shed 9 bases, with 25 bases lying between them. The CDR3 length is 17 residues. CDR3 amino acids: CASTREGGGTSGSPLHF. DNA of the CDR3: TGTGCCAGCACCCGGGAGGGGGGAGGCACCTCGGGTTCACCCCTCCACTTT. Combining the CDR3 with reference TRBV9 and TRBJ1-6 gives the whole variable domain DSGVTQTPKHLITATGQRVTLRCSPRSGDLSVYWYQQSLDQGLQFLIQYYNGEERAKGNILERFSAQQFPDLHSELNLSSLELGDSALYFCASTREGGGTSGSPLHFGNGTRLTVT.